The 32 T cell receptor beta chains below come from one sample, sequenced in a study of cytomegalovirus exposure and HLA in healthy donors (TCRdb year 2017). Libraries were constructed by the immunoSEQ multiplex PCR assay. TCRdb took over this immuneACCESS table, retaining in-frame rearrangements with V and J assigned. Such tables are incomplete; in checked studies, under half of the missing clones stem from an unresolved V gene, and the remainder is unexplained. The sample includes about 140,000 clones, with more than 85% observed a single time. The ten largest make up 0.6% to 0.85% of the sample. Sequences were obtained from PBMCs. The receptor source for this set is a man younger than 35 in good health and CMV-seronegative.

The V and J genes are TRBV29-1 and TRBJ2-1; perhaps TRBD2 as D (7 bases). V was clipped by 6 bases and J by 4 bases, with 19 bases between them. Germline CDR1 SQVTM, CDR2 ANQGSEA. The CDR3 spans 15 residues. The DNA of the CDR3 is TGCAGCGTCCCAAGGCCTAGGGGGGGGTACAATGAGCAGTTCTTC. This gives the protein CSVPRPRGGYNEQFF.

The chain uses TRBV5-1 and TRBJ2-3; tentative D call: TRBD1 (6 bases). Germline V lookup: CDR1 SGHRS, CDR2 YFSETQ. The CDR3 has 16 amino acids. Deletions cut 2 bases from V and 0 bases from J, with 13 bases between. CDR3 sequence reads: CASSFPPGTSTDTQYF. DNA for the CDR3: TGCGCCAGCAGCTTCCCACCCGGGACAAGCACAGATACGCAGTATTTT.

The chain recombines TRBV6-4 with TRBJ2-3; the match to TRBD2 covers 13 bases. The germline V gene has CDR1 MRHNA and CDR2 SNTAGT. The CDR3 loop spans 16 amino acids. Trimming at V came to 5 bases and at J to 2 bases, leaving 4 bases not matched to a gene. DNA of the CDR3: TGTGCCAGCAGTCAACTAGCGGGGGGGACCACAGATACGCAGTATTTT. Translated, it gives CASSQLAGGTTDTQYF.

In DNA form, the CDR3 reads TGTGCCAGCAGTCAATCGCTGGACTACGGGCAGTACGTC. It codes for CASSQSLDYGQYV. The chain links TRBV6-1 to TRBJ2-7, with TRBD2 as a possible D gene (6 bases). The V gene's germline CDR1 is MNHNS and CDR2 SASEGT. The CDR3 runs to 13 residues.

This rearrangement joins TRBV27 to TRBJ1-2; D is uncertain. The V end was cut by 0 bases, the J end by 4 bases, with 9 bases between. The CDR3 spans 14 residues. Germline lookup yields CDR1 MNHEY and CDR2 SMNVEV (reference sequence). The CDR3 DNA sequence: TGTGCCAGCAGTTTATCGGCAGGAGGCTATGGCTACACCTTC. As protein: CASSLSAGGYGYTF.

The chain employs TRBV13 and TRBJ1-2, with 8 bases aligning to TRBD1. Germline V lookup: CDR1 PRHDT, CDR2 FYEKMQ (reference sequence). V was clipped by 4 bases and J by 1 base; unmatched bases: 8. The CDR3 spans 16 residues. The CDR3 nucleotides read TGTGCCAGCAGCTCCTTGACAGGGGAATATAACTATGGCTACACCTTC. It codes for CASSSLTGEYNYGYTF. The complete variable domain, with remaining parts taken from reference TRBV13 and TRBJ1-2, reads AAGVIQSPRHLIKEKRETATLKCYPIPRHDTVYWYQQGPGQDPQFLISFYEKMQSDKGSIPDRFSAQQFSDYHSELNMSSLELGDSALYFCASSSLTGEYNYGYTFGSGTRLTVV.

This chain links TRBV6-1 with TRBJ2-3, with TRBD1 as a possible D gene (5 bases). V lost 5 bases and J lost 4, with 10 bases in between. Germline V CDR1 and CDR2: MNHNS, SASEGT. There are 13 residues in the CDR3. The CDR3: CASSRSRADTQYF. The CDR3 nucleotides are TGTGCCAGCAGTCGTAGCAGGGCAGATACGCAGTATTTT.

The rearrangement joins TRBV7-2 to TRBJ2-3; 12 bases map to TRBD2. The V segment lost 3 bases and the J segment 0 bases; nucleotides outside the gene matches: 7. The CDR3 extends over 18 amino acids. Germline assignment: CDR1 SGHTA and CDR2 FQGNSA. The CDR3 nucleotides read TGTGCCAGCAGCTTTGGGCTAGCGGGAGGGTGGAGCACAGATACGCAGTATTTT. It specifies CASSFGLAGGWSTDTQYF.

V gene TRBV6-5 combines with J gene TRBJ2-1, with a weak D call TRBD2 (6 bases). Germline CDR1 reads MNHEY; CDR2 reads SVGAGI. The CDR3 consists of 13 residues. With 6 bases removed from V and 10 bases from J, the gap between germline ends came to 16 bases. Written as DNA, the CDR3 is TGTGCCAGCAGGCGGGAAGGTACTTTAGAGCAGTTCTTC. This translates into CASRREGTLEQFF.

The chain carries TRBV6-1 and TRBJ1-5; D call uncertain. Germline CDR1 and CDR2: MNHNS and SASEGT. The germline V and J ends were trimmed by 4 bases and 0 bases, with 16 bases remaining between them. The CDR3 extends over 17 amino acids. CDR3 residues: CASSGAYSLNSNQPQHF. In DNA form, the CDR3 reads TGTGCCAGCAGTGGGGCATACAGTCTTAATAGCAATCAGCCCCAGCATTTT.

This chain connects TRBV10-3 to TRBJ1-1; D gene uncertain. The germline V gene has CDR1 ENHRY and CDR2 SYGVKD. This CDR3 region has 11 residues. V dropped 6 bases and J dropped 3 bases, with 5 bases sitting between them. The CDR3: CAIRRDTEAFF. The CDR3 region has the DNA TGTGCCATCAGACGGGACACTGAAGCTTTCTTT.

Only one count was recorded for this clone. This rearrangement joins TRBV13 to TRBJ2-5, with 11 bases that match TRBD2. Per the germline V gene, CDR1 is PRHDT and CDR2 is FYEKMQ (reference sequence). Trimming took 5 bases from V and 0 from J; bases not matched to a gene: 2. The CDR3 is 15 residues long. The CDR3, as DNA: TGTGCCAGCAGCCCTAGCGGGGGGTACCAAGAGACCCAGTACTTC. This codes for CASSPSGGYQETQYF. The whole variable domain, filled in from reference TRBV13 and TRBJ2-5, reads AAGVIQSPRHLIKEKRETATLKCYPIPRHDTVYWYQQGPGQDPQFLISFYEKMQSDKGSIPDRFSAQQFSDYHSELNMSSLELGDSALYFCASSPSGGYQETQYFGPGTRLLVL.

This chain connects TRBV4-3 to TRBJ2-1; D uncertain. Trimming stripped 3 bases from V and 5 bases from J, with 14 bases between. Germline CDR1 is LGHNA and CDR2 is YSLEER. The CDR3 spans 15 residues. The CDR3 DNA reads as TGCGCCAGCAGCCAGGTTGAGAACCGAAACAATGAGCAGTTCTTC. It is translated as CASSQVENRNNEQFF.

This chain uses TRBV9 with TRBJ1-4; 10 bases line up with TRBD1. Germline CDR1 SGDLS, CDR2 YYNGEE. The CDR3 is 15 amino acids. Trimming at V came to 4 bases and at J to 7 bases, leaving 7 bases not matched to a gene. CDR3 amino acids: CASSSKTGGLEKLFF. The DNA of the CDR3 is TGTGCCAGCAGCTCCAAGACAGGGGGCCTTGAAAAACTGTTTTTT.

The chain carries TRBV27 and TRBJ2-7, with D hard to call. The CDR3 is 15 residues long. V was pared by 2 bases and J by 6 bases, with 17 bases between. Germline V CDR1 and CDR2: MNHEY, SMNVEV (reference sequence). In DNA form, the CDR3 reads TGTGCCAGCAGTTTAGTTCACCCGAGGTCCAGCGAGCAGTACTTC. This codes for CASSLVHPRSSEQYF.

This clone was counted between two and nine times. The gene calls are TRBV5-1 and TRBJ1-5; D is uncertain. Trimming removed 4 bases at V and 1 base at J, with 12 bases between. The CDR3 runs 15 residues. The V gene's germline CDR1 is SGHRS and CDR2 YFSETQ. CDR3 protein: CASSASGKSNQPQHF. As DNA, the CDR3 is TGCGCCAGCAGCGCCAGCGGGAAGAGCAATCAGCCCCAGCATTTT.

J is TRBJ2-1 and V is TRBV9; 16 bases map to TRBD2. V shed 4 bases, J shed 7 bases, and the junction held 5 bases outside the gene matches. Per germline, CDR1 SGDLS and CDR2 YYNGEE. This CDR3 is built from 16 residues. CDR3 loop: CASSRMGLAGGNEQFF. In DNA form, the CDR3 reads TGTGCCAGCAGCAGAATGGGACTAGCGGGAGGGAATGAGCAGTTCTTC.

The chain recombines TRBV7-6 with TRBJ2-5; 7 nucleotides line up with TRBD2. V was pared by 9 bases and J by 4 bases, with 17 bases of the junction left unmatched. Germline lookup yields CDR1 SGHVS and CDR2 FNYEAQ. The CDR3 covers 16 residues. The CDR3 is CASNSLAAFGGETQYF. DNA for the CDR3: TGTGCCAGTAATAGCCTAGCGGCCTTCGGAGGAGAGACCCAGTACTTC. Complete variable domain (other parts from reference TRBV7-6 and TRBJ2-5): GAGVSQSPRYKVTKRGQDVALRCDPISGHVSLYWYRQALGQGPEFLTYFNYEAQQDKSGLPNDRFSAERPEGSISTLTIQRTEQRDSAMYRCASNSLAAFGGETQYFGPGTRLLVL.

The chain employs TRBV6-4 and TRBJ2-2; 7 nucleotides align to TRBD2. Germline-derived CDR1 and CDR2 are MRHNA and SNTAGT. CDR3 length equals 13 residues. J gave up 6 bases and V 2 bases, and 0 bases lay outside the gene matches. The CDR3 sequence: CASSDREAGELFF. CDR3 nucleotides: TGTGCCAGCAGTGACCGGGAGGCCGGGGAGCTGTTTTTT.

The V and J genes are TRBV20-1 and TRBJ1-1; no clear D. CDR3 length: 11 residues. Per the germline V gene, CDR1 is DFQATT and CDR2 is SNEGSKA (reference sequence). The CDR3 nucleotides are TGCAAAGGTCGCGGGAACACTGAAGCTTTCTTT. The encoded protein is CKGRGNTEAFF.

The chain employs TRBV30 and TRBJ1-1, with 7 nucleotides matching TRBD1. Germline V lookup: CDR1 GTSNPN, CDR2 SVGIG (reference sequence). This CDR3 is 13 amino acids long. J was trimmed by 1 base and V by 4 bases; bases with no gene match: 3. CDR3 residues: CAWNPGGNTEAFF. In DNA, the CDR3 is TGTGCCTGGAACCCAGGGGGGAACACTGAAGCTTTCTTT.

The chain joins TRBV5-1 to TRBJ1-1, with D tentatively TRBD1 (5 bases). With 2 bases removed from V and 7 bases from J, the gap between germline ends came to 15 bases. CDR1 is SGHRS and CDR2 is YFSETQ in the germline V gene. CDR3 size: 14 residues. CDR3 DNA: TGCGCCAGCAGCTTCCTCGCTAGGGGCATTGAAGCTTTCTTT. Its protein is CASSFLARGIEAFF.

On this clone: Other nucleotide sequences in the sample specify the same CDR3. The chain uses TRBV6-5 and TRBJ2-7; 9 nucleotides match TRBD1. The V gene end was trimmed by 0 bases and the J gene end by 2 bases; junction bases not matched to a gene: 2. Germline V gene data show CDR1 as MNHEY and CDR2 as SVGAGI. The CDR3 spans 15 residues. Here the CDR3 reads CASSYSRDRAYEQYF. The CDR3, as DNA: TGTGCCAGCAGTTACTCCCGGGACAGGGCCTACGAGCAGTACTTC.

V and J are TRBV19 and TRBJ2-1; 9 nucleotides line up with TRBD2. Germline CDR1 and CDR2: LNHDA and SQIVND (reference sequence). V was pared by 1 base and J by 2 bases, with 6 bases of the junction left unmatched. CDR3 length: 17 amino acids. CDR3 in amino acids: CASSIGPKRGAYNEQFF. In DNA form, the CDR3 reads TGTGCCAGTAGTATAGGGCCTAAGCGGGGGGCCTACAATGAGCAGTTCTTC. The whole variable domain, remainder taken from reference TRBV19 and TRBJ2-1, is DGGITQSPKYLFRKEGQNVTLSCEQNLNHDAMYWYRQDPGQGLRLIYYSQIVNDFQKGDIAEGYSVSREKKESFPLTVTSAQKNPTAFYLCASSIGPKRGAYNEQFFGPGTRLTVL.

CDR3 region: CASSQDSLDLGNTIYF. CDR3 coding DNA: TGCGCCAGCAGCCAGGACAGCTTGGACCTCGGAAACACCATATATTTT. The chain carries TRBV5-1 and TRBJ1-3, with a possible D match to TRBD1 (6 bases). The germline gives CDR1 SGHRS, CDR2 YFSETQ. The ends were cut back, 4 bases at V and 4 bases at J, with 18 bases in the middle. This CDR3 contains 16 residues.

The rearrangement uses TRBV13 and TRBJ2-7; maybe TRBD2 (6 bases). V lost 5 bases to trimming and J lost 1 base, with 21 bases between them. Germline V gene lookup returns CDR1 PRHDT and CDR2 FYEKMQ (reference sequence). This CDR3 contains 17 residues. CDR3 bases: TGTGCCAGCAGCCCCCCCCGGGAGAGCGTGGGATCCTACGAGCAGTACTTC. Its protein is CASSPPRESVGSYEQYF.

CDR3 sequence reads: CASSPRQVNYGYTF. Written as DNA, the CDR3 is TGTGCCAGCAGTCCACGACAGGTTAACTATGGCTACACCTTC. The chain links TRBV6-1 to TRBJ1-2, with TRBD1 as a possible D gene (6 bases). Germline values: CDR1 MNHNS, CDR2 SASEGT. This CDR3 is 14 amino acids long. The ends were cut back, 5 bases at V and 1 base at J, with 11 bases in the middle.

CDR3 DNA: TGCGCCAGCAGCTTGGACTTGAACTCTGGAAACACCATATATTTT. Translating gives CASSLDLNSGNTIYF. V gene TRBV5-1 combines with J gene TRBJ1-3, with no clear D. Trimming took 0 bases from V and 0 from J, leaving 7 bases between them. The CDR3 has 15 residues. Germline assignment: CDR1 SGHRS and CDR2 YFSETQ.

The rearrangement uses TRBV27 and TRBJ2-3; 10 bases line up with TRBD1. Germline loops: CDR1 MNHEY, CDR2 SMNVEV (reference sequence). This CDR3 comprises 17 residues. V lost 2 bases, J lost 4 bases, and 9 bases stayed unmatched. Written as DNA, the CDR3 is TGTGCCAGCAGTTTACCCCGGGACAGGGGCAGCGCAGATACGCAGTATTTT. Translated: CASSLPRDRGSADTQYF.

This clone came up once. This chain links TRBV5-5 with TRBJ1-5, with D uncertain. The V end lost 1 base, the J end lost 0 bases, and 8 bases lay between the germline ends. This CDR3 contains 15 residues. Germline CDR1 is SGHKS and CDR2 is YYEKEE (reference sequence). This CDR3 reads CASSLLLYSNQPQHF. In nucleotides, the CDR3 is TGTGCCAGCAGCTTGCTCCTATATAGCAATCAGCCCCAGCATTTT. Combining the CDR3 with reference TRBV5-5 and TRBJ1-5 gives the whole variable domain DAGVTQSPTHLIKTRGQQVTLRCSPISGHKSVSWYQQVLGQGPQFIFQYYEKEERGRGNFPDRFSARQFPNYSSELNVNALLLGDSALYLCASSLLLYSNQPQHFGDGTRLSIL.

The chain links TRBV5-1 to TRBJ2-7, with 9 bases lining up with TRBD1. The CDR3 contains 16 residues. V dropped 4 bases and J dropped 4; count of bases not matched to a gene: 12. Germline assignment: CDR1 SGHRS and CDR2 YFSETQ. CDR3: CASSLQPGQGRYEQYF. The DNA for the CDR3 is TGCGCCAGCAGCCTCCAGCCGGGACAGGGTAGGTACGAGCAGTACTTC.

The chain combines TRBV11-3 with TRBJ2-1; 10 bases align to TRBD1. The CDR3 loop spans 14 amino acids. V shed 3 bases and J 10 bases; nucleotides not matched to a gene: 6. Germline values: CDR1 SGHNT, CDR2 YENEEA. The CDR3 loop reads CASSLGQGSLEQFF. The CDR3 nucleotides are TGTGCCAGCAGCTTGGGACAGGGGTCTCTCGAGCAGTTCTTC.